A selection of T cell receptor beta chains follows, all from one sample in a study of shared clonotypes between healthy human individuals. Method: immunoSEQ multiplex PCR; TCRdb's copy keeps in-frame clones and lacks some. The sample holds over a million clones, roughly 74% seen once. The sample was memory CD4+ T cells from PBMCs. The source is a man between 18 and 29 years old in good health. Some clones in this sample may be carry-over from other donors' samples. CDR3s include the opening cysteine and the closing phenylalanine or tryptophan. A D gene is named only where the DNA matches it firmly. Some rows mark clone size as missing; the rest say once, few, many or name a class of expanded clone.

v_gene	abundance	j_gene	d_gene	CDR3nt	CDR3aa
TRBV27	.	TRBJ2-2	.	TGTGCCAGCAGTCCCGCGGACAACTCCGGGGAGCTGTTTTTT	CASSPADNSGELFF
TRBV7-2	.	TRBJ2-1	.	TGTGCCAGCAGCTTCCGTAGAGGGAGTAATGAGCAGTTCTTC	CASSFRRGSNEQFF
TRBV6-4	.	TRBJ1-1	TRBD1	TGTGCCAGCAGTGAAGGACAGGGGGGAACTGAAGCTTTCTTT	CASSEGQGGTEAFF
TRBV28	many	TRBJ2-7	TRBD1	TGTGCCAGCACCCAAGGCCGGGACAGGGTGCTCGAGCAGTACTTC	CASTQGRDRVLEQYF
TRBV29-1	.	TRBJ2-1	.	TGCAGCGTTAAGGACTATCGGGCGAGCTCCTACAATGAGCAGTTCTTC	CSVKDYRASSYNEQFF
TRBV10-3	.	TRBJ2-2	TRBD1	TGTGCCATCAGTCCTGGGACAGGGGTCGGCGGGGAGCTGTTTTTT	CAISPGTGVGGELFF
TRBV30	.	TRBJ1-5	TRBD1	TGTGCCTGGAGTACAGGGGTAGGCCTCAATCAGCCCCAGCATTTT	CAWSTGVGLNQPQHF
TRBV5-4	once	TRBJ2-7	TRBD2	TGTGCCAGCAGCTCCTCAGCGGGAGCGGACGAGCAGTACTTC	CASSSSAGADEQYF
TRBV5-1	.	TRBJ2-3	.	TGCGCCAGCAGCTTGTGGCAATTTGGTCCGGATACGCAGTATTTT	CASSLWQFGPDTQYF
TRBV6-4	.	TRBJ2-1	.	TGTGCCAGCAGTGACCACGGAACGCCGCGATGGAATGAGCAGTTCTTC	CASSDHGTPRWNEQFF
TRBV19	.	TRBJ1-5	.	TGTGCCAGTAGTCCCGGCCGGGGCGGGGGCAATCAGCCCCAGCATTTT	CASSPGRGGGNQPQHF
TRBV5-4	.	TRBJ1-4	TRBD1	TGTGCCAGCAGCCCCACGGCAGGGGGAACTAATGAAAAACTGTTTTTT	CASSPTAGGTNEKLFF
TRBV5-1	.	TRBJ2-1	.	TGCGCCAGCAGCTTGGCCACAGGGTACAATGAGCAGTTCTTC	CASSLATGYNEQFF
TRBV27	.	TRBJ1-2	.	TGTGCCAGCAGTTCCCCGTCAGCAGGGAGCTATGGCTACACCTTC	CASSSPSAGSYGYTF
TRBV5-5	once	TRBJ1-1	.	TGTGCCAGCAGCTTGGCAGGGGTGGGCACTGAAGCTTTCTTT	CASSLAGVGTEAFF
TRBV6-1	.	TRBJ1-2	.	TGTGCCAGCAGTGAAAACCGAGGCTACACCTTC	CASSENRGYTF
TRBV7-9	few	TRBJ1-1	TRBD1	TGTGCCAGCAGCTCACGGACAGGGGGCTCTACCGCTTTCTTT	CASSSRTGGSTAFF
TRBV2	few	TRBJ1-2	TRBD1	TGTGCCAGCAGTGCGGACAGGGGTGGCTACACCTTC	CASSADRGGYTF
TRBV28	.	TRBJ1-5	TRBD1	TGTGCCAGCACCGACAGGGGGAAAAAAAGCAATCAGCCCCAGCATTTT	CASTDRGKKSNQPQHF
TRBV13	.	TRBJ2-7	TRBD2	TGTGCCAGCAGGATAGCGGGAGAAGGGTACGAGCAGTACTTC	CASRIAGEGYEQYF
TRBV6-6	.	TRBJ2-1	.	TGTGCCAGCAGGAGGGACGGCTCCTACAATGAGCAGTTCTTC	CASRRDGSYNEQFF
TRBV28	.	TRBJ1-1	.	TGTGCCAGCAGTTTTGGGTACACTGAAGCTTTCTTT	CASSFGYTEAFF
TRBV15	.	TRBJ2-1	.	TGTGCCACCAGCTACACCGGGACCCCTTACAATGAGCAGTTCTTC	CATSYTGTPYNEQFF
TRBV14	once	TRBJ2-2	.	TGTGCCTCCCGGGCCCTCTCCCTGGGGAACACCGGGGAGCTGTTTTTT	CASRALSLGNTGELFF
TRBV18	.	TRBJ1-2	TRBD1	TGTGCCAGCTCACCCGACAGGGGAGTAGGCTACACCTTC	CASSPDRGVGYTF
TRBV29-1	.	TRBJ1-2	.	TGCAGCGTAGGGGACTGGGGCTATGGCTACACCTTC	CSVGDWGYGYTF
TRBV2	few	TRBJ1-1	.	TGTGCCAGCAGTGATTGGACAGCTGAAGCTTTCTTT	CASSDWTAEAFF
TRBV5-1	once	TRBJ1-1	.	TGCGCCAGCAGCTTGGTGACAAGCTGGGAGGGTGAAGCTTTCTTT	CASSLVTSWEGEAFF
TRBV27	.	TRBJ2-7	.	TGTGCCAGCAGTTCGGGGCCAGGGATAATCTACGAGCAGTACTTC	CASSSGPGIIYEQYF
TRBV4-1	.	TRBJ2-4	.	TGCGCCAGCAGCCAAGTCAAGAGCAGGAACATTCAGTACTTC	CASSQVKSRNIQYF
TRBV4-2	.	TRBJ1-4	TRBD1	TGTGCCAGCAGCCCCTACACACAGGGGGATGAAAAACTGTTTTTT	CASSPYTQGDEKLFF
TRBV28	.	TRBJ1-4	.	TGTGCCAGCAAGGGAGATCGTGAAAAACTGTTTTTT	CASKGDREKLFF
TRBV7-9	once	TRBJ2-3	.	TGTGCCAGCAGCTGGGCGGGGCAAGCAGATACGCAGTATTTT	CASSWAGQADTQYF
TRBV5-1	.	TRBJ2-1	.	TGCGCCAGCAGCTTTGGGGGGTCCTACAATGAGCAGTTCTTC	CASSFGGSYNEQFF
TRBV27	.	TRBJ1-1	.	TGTGCCAGCAGTCCATACGGTGGGGGCATCGGGGCTTTCTTT	CASSPYGGGIGAFF
TRBV27	once	TRBJ2-3	TRBD1	TGTGCCAGCAGTTTATCGGGGACAGGGATGTATACGCAGTATTTT	CASSLSGTGMYTQYF
TRBV9	.	TRBJ1-1	.	TGTGCCAGCAGCGTAGGGGGCAGGGTCACTGAAGCTTTCTTT	CASSVGGRVTEAFF
TRBV30	once	TRBJ1-2	TRBD1	TGTGCCTGGAGTTCGACAGGGGATGGCTACACCTTC	CAWSSTGDGYTF
TRBV2	many	TRBJ2-7	TRBD1	TGTGCCAGCAGAGGACAGGGGCCCTACGAGCAGTACTTC	CASRGQGPYEQYF
TRBV2	.	TRBJ2-3	.	TGTGCCAGCAGGGCGGGACCGTGGGGGCAGTATTTT	CASRAGPWGQYF
TRBV6-6	.	TRBJ2-1	TRBD1	TGTGCCAGCTCTGGACAGGGATCCTACAATGAGCAGTTCTTC	CASSGQGSYNEQFF
TRBV10-2	.	TRBJ1-1	.	TGCGCCAGCAGTGAGAAAGGCTATTTGAACACTGAAGCTTTCTTT	CASSEKGYLNTEAFF